This T cell receptor beta chain was captured by sequencing in a study of regulatory T cells in long-lasting Graves disease. Study background: Patients with persistent Graves' disease had over 5 years of antithyroid drugs and persistent TSH receptor antibodies.

CDR3 length: 16 amino acids. CDR1 is MNHEY and CDR2 is SMNVEV in the germline V gene (reference sequence). Trimming shortened V by 0 bases and J by 1 base, and 13 bases separated the two germline ends. iRepertoire HTBI primers and Arm-PCR of CDR3 regions built TCR beta libraries. As originally analysed: Identified across the samples were 55 to 75 TRBV segments and roughly 13 TRBJ segments. From the multiplex PCR reads, TCRdb called clonotypes with MiXCR, one entry per CDR3 protein. TCRdb assigned the V and J calls; the authors' analysis was not used. This repertoire shows 400,000 to 500,000 distinct CDR3 sequences, about 20% found once; its top ten account for about 7.8%. Time point noted: persistent/refractory GD, antithyroid drugs over 5 years with positive TRAb. RNA extracted from PBMCs served as the sequencing template. A volume of approximately 8.4 milliliters of peripheral blood was collected in EDTA tubes.

The sequences come from peripheral blood mononuclear cells (PBMCs), collected when the disease was refractory, from a patient treated with antithyroid drugs. The rearrangement links TRBV27 to TRBJ2-7, with D perhaps matching TRBD2 (6 bases). This receptor was obtained from a female donor with Graves disease. The CDR3 spells CASSLSGGGGSYEQYF. CDR3 nucleotide sequence: TGTGCCAGCAGTTTATCTGGGGGTGGAGGGTCCTACGAGCAGTACTTC.